A selection of T cell receptor beta chains follows, all from one sample in a study of T cell therapy after organ transplantation. Antigens of these TCRs are unknown. Profiling relied on immunoSEQ multiplex PCR, and the TCRdb table lists in-frame clones only, not all of them. The table includes about 21,000 clones, 65% to 85% detected once. The material sequenced was CD8+ T cells from blood, taken after autologous CMV-specific T cell therapy. The source of these receptors is a human patient who had received a solid organ transplant and had CMV disease. Some T cells may be provided by the graft donor. Both conserved end residues are part of each CDR3. The order of the fields is V gene, D gene, clone size, J gene, CDR3 protein, CDR3 DNA. D genes are given only for firm matches. Clone size is shown for a subset of rows, as once, few, many or a class of expanded clone.

>TRBV9|NA|NA|TRBJ1-5
CASSVQGTSNQPQHF
TGTGCCAGCAGCGTACAAGGAACTAGCAATCAGCCCCAGCATTTT
>TRBV5-6|NA|NA|TRBJ2-1
CASSSSQPEQFF
TGTGCCAGCAGCTCGTCCCAGCCTGAGCAGTTCTTC
>TRBV30|NA|NA|TRBJ2-1
CAWSVAIGNEQFF
TGTGCCTGGAGTGTAGCTATTGGCAATGAGCAGTTCTTC
>TRBV6-4|NA|NA|TRBJ2-6
CASGEGDSGANVLTF
TGTGCCAGCGGTGAGGGGGACTCTGGGGCCAACGTCCTGACTTTC
>TRBV9|NA|NA|TRBJ2-6
CASSFRDLLSGANVLTF
TGTGCCAGCAGCTTCCGGGACTTACTCTCTGGGGCCAACGTCCTGACTTTC
>TRBV4-3|NA|few|TRBJ1-2
CASSPSGGASYGYTF
TGCGCCAGCAGCCCCTCTGGGGGGGCTTCTTATGGCTACACCTTC
>TRBV6-5|NA|NA|TRBJ2-7
CASSYGGAGYEQYF
TGTGCCAGCAGTTACGGAGGGGCTGGGTACGAGCAGTACTTC
>TRBV28|NA|NA|TRBJ1-5
CASSRDQPQHF
TGTGCCAGCAGTCGCGATCAGCCCCAGCATTTT
>TRBV2|NA|NA|TRBJ2-5
CASIDIDAPETQYF
TGTGCCAGCATCGATATCGATGCCCCTGAGACCCAGTACTTC
>TRBV2|NA|NA|TRBJ1-5
CASRGLGTQPQHF
TGTGCCAGCAGAGGACTCGGTACGCAGCCCCAGCATTTT
>TRBV2|NA|NA|TRBJ1-1
CAEGKNTEAFF
TGTGCTGAAGGGAAAAACACTGAAGCTTTCTTT
>TRBV11-2|TRBD2|NA|TRBJ2-7
CASSFSGSDYEQYF
TGTGCCAGCAGCTTTAGCGGGAGCGACTACGAGCAGTACTTC
>TRBV6-4|TRBD2|few|TRBJ2-3
CASSDSGGAADTQYF
TGTGCCAGCAGTGATAGCGGGGGGGCCGCAGATACGCAGTATTTT
>TRBV5-6|NA|NA|TRBJ2-7
CASSLGPAYEQYF
TGTGCCAGCAGCTTGGGCCCAGCCTACGAGCAGTACTTC
>TRBV4-3|NA|few|TRBJ2-1
CASSQDQGSSYNEQFF
TGCGCCAGCAGCCAAGATCAAGGTAGTTCCTACAATGAGCAGTTCTTC
>TRBV4-1|NA|NA|TRBJ1-1
CASSQAYGVTEAFF
TGCGCCAGCAGCCAAGCTTATGGAGTCACTGAAGCTTTCTTT
>TRBV27|NA|once|TRBJ1-1
CASSLSYGGVRTEAFF
TGTGCCAGCAGTTTATCTTACGGGGGGGTTCGGACTGAAGCTTTCTTT
>TRBV4-3|NA|NA|TRBJ1-1
CASSQVLGWTEAFF
TGCGCCAGCAGCCAAGTATTAGGGTGGACTGAAGCTTTCTTT
>TRBV6-5|NA|NA|TRBJ1-1
CASSQDGPNTEAFF
TGTGCCAGCAGTCAGGACGGGCCCAACACTGAAGCTTTCTTT